This is a list of T cell receptor beta chains from one sample in a study of long-term antiretroviral therapy in people with HIV. The assay was immunoSEQ multiplex PCR, and TCRdb's table has in-frame clones only and misses some. The table has more than 15,000 clones, over 75% seen once. The material sequenced was unsorted PBMCs, taken less than 1.3 years before starting antiretroviral therapy. These receptors all come from a man aged 25-45 years with HIV. Both conserved end residues are part of each CDR3. A D gene is named only where the DNA matches it firmly. Size is omitted from some rows. Given values are once, few, many or a class for expanded clones.

TRBV2	.	.	TRBJ2-3	TGTGCCAGCAGTGAAGGATACACAGATACGCAGTATTTT	CASSEGYTDTQYF
TRBV19	.	few	TRBJ1-2	TGTGCCTCGACAAACGGGCAATATGGCTACACCTTC	CASTNGQYGYTF
TRBV15	.	.	TRBJ2-1	TGTGCCACCAGCAGAGATCTGGCAGGGAAGGGTGAGCAGTTCTTC	CATSRDLAGKGEQFF
TRBV19	.	once	TRBJ2-7	TGTGCCAGTAGGGAAAGACGGACAGGGAGGGACGAGCAGTACTTC	CASRERRTGRDEQYF
TRBV5-6	.	.	TRBJ2-5	TGTGCCAGCAGCTCCAGGGTCGGGGAGACCCAGTACTTC	CASSSRVGETQYF
TRBV6-5	.	.	TRBJ2-7	TGTGCCAGCAGTTACTCGACAGGACGCGAGCAGTACTTC	CASSYSTGREQYF
TRBV6-5	TRBD1	.	TRBJ1-2	TGTGCCAGCAGTACAAAGACAGGGGGAAATGGCTACACCTTC	CASSTKTGGNGYTF
TRBV7-3	.	.	TRBJ1-1	TGTGCCAGCAGCTTATTGCCAGGGAAGGACACTGAAGCTTTCTTT	CASSLLPGKDTEAFF
TRBV7-2	.	.	TRBJ1-6	TGTGCCAGCAGCTTAGACCCTCTGGGTTCCTCCTATAATTCACCCCTCCACTTT	CASSLDPLGSSYNSPLHF
TRBV9	TRBD1	.	TRBJ1-4	TGTGCCAGCAGCACCGGGGGGACAGCTAATGAAAAACTGTTTTTT	CASSTGGTANEKLFF
TRBV28	TRBD1	.	TRBJ2-7	TGTGCCAGCACCTCAGGGGGACCCTACGAGCAGTACTTC	CASTSGGPYEQYF
TRBV19	TRBD1	.	TRBJ1-5	TGTGCCAGTAGTATAGGGCTCGACAGGGGGCCGCCCCAGCATTTT	CASSIGLDRGPPQHF
TRBV19	.	.	TRBJ2-1	TGTGCCAGTAGTAACGTAGCACAGGAGCAGTTCTTC	CASSNVAQEQFF
TRBV27	TRBD2	.	TRBJ2-2	TGTGCCAGCAGTTCACTAGCGGCATTCACCGGGGAGCTGTTTTTT	CASSSLAAFTGELFF
TRBV12-5	TRBD1	.	TRBJ2-7	TGTGCTAGTGGGGCGGGACAGGGACCCTACGAGCAGTACTTC	CASGAGQGPYEQYF
TRBV7-2	.	once	TRBJ1-6	TGTGCCAGCAGCTTAGAGGGTCTCAATTCACCCCTCCACTTT	CASSLEGLNSPLHF
TRBV5-1	TRBD2	medium-sized	TRBJ2-7	TGCGCCAGCAGCCAGGGACTAGCGGGCTACGAGCAGTACTTC	CASSQGLAGYEQYF
TRBV9	TRBD1	medium-sized	TRBJ2-7	TGTGCCAGCAGCGTTGGGACAGGGAATGACGAGCAGTACTTC	CASSVGTGNDEQYF
TRBV19	.	.	TRBJ2-3	TGTGCCAGCACGTCGCCCTCGCCTAGCACAGATACGCAGTATTTT	CASTSPSPSTDTQYF
TRBV25-1	TRBD2	.	TRBJ2-5	TGTGCCAGCAGCACGACTAGCGGGGGCTTGTACCAAGAGACCCAGTACTTC	CASSTTSGGLYQETQYF
TRBV5-8	TRBD1	.	TRBJ2-2	TGTGCCAGCAGCTTCTCGACAGGGTTGGTCACCGGGGAGCTGTTTTTT	CASSFSTGLVTGELFF
TRBV5-1	.	once	TRBJ1-6	TGCGCCAGCAGCTTGGTTCCCCCCCGGTCAAGGAATTCACCCCTCCACTTT	CASSLVPPRSRNSPLHF
TRBV7-9	.	.	TRBJ2-7	TGTGCCAGCACCACCGACCCTCCGTCCGAGCAGTACTTC	CASTTDPPSEQYF
TRBV4-1	TRBD2	.	TRBJ2-5	TGCGCCAGCAGCGAGCTAGCGGGGGAAGAGACCCAGTACTTC	CASSELAGEETQYF
TRBV28	.	.	TRBJ1-4	TGTGCCAGCGGACCTCAGGGCAATACCCAAACTAATGAAAAACTGTTTTTT	CASGPQGNTQTNEKLFF
TRBV7-2	.	.	TRBJ1-2	TGTGCCAGCAGCTCCCCGGATAACAGGGACGGCTACACCTTC	CASSSPDNRDGYTF
TRBV21-1	.	.	TRBJ1-1	TGTGCCAGCAGAGTCGTCGTGGCAGGGCAGAACACTGAAGCTTTCTTT	CASRVVVAGQNTEAFF
TRBV5-1	TRBD2	.	TRBJ2-2	TGCGCCAGCAGCGGTAGCGGGGTGTTCGCCGGGGAGCTGTTTTTT	CASSGSGVFAGELFF